This TCR beta chain originates from a study of shared clonotypes between healthy human individuals. Study results and limitations: Non-shared clonotypes were found to have lower generation probabilities than the clonotypes that were shared by all four of the sorted-subset donors.

The germline CDR1 and CDR2 sequences are SGDLS and YYNGEE. The CDR3 length is 16 residues. The V end was cut by 4 bases, the J end by 2 bases, with 17 bases between. The naive CD8 subset, CD45RO-negative cells positively selected for CCR7, excluded terminally differentiated effector memory CD45RA+ cells. All of the donors resided in Nashville, Tennessee, and each was a Caucasian adult. On this clone itself: Its antigen is undetermined.

Per the study methods: Owing to the provision of junction-only sequences devoid of quality scores by immunoSEQ, filtering differed. The data were produced by immunoSEQ multiplex PCR, yet TCRdb's version contains in-frame clones alone and is incomplete. That table is the source of V, J and clone size, and D and trimming were worked out from the DNA. The table shows about 1,800,000 clones, with roughly 95% occurring only once. The source is a man aged 18 to 30 in good health. This sequence joins TRBV9 and TRBJ2-3, with D possibly TRBD2 on 6 matching bases. Material: naive CD8+ T cells sorted from blood. The CDR3 loop reads CASSSGLTVTTDTQYF. In DNA form, the CDR3 reads TGTGCCAGCAGCTCCGGACTAACGGTCACCACAGATACGCAGTATTTT.